This TCR beta chain was profiled in a study of T cell responses to AZD1222 COVID-19 vaccine. Libraries were prepared by immunoSEQ multiplex PCR; TCRdb keeps only in-frame clonotypes and omits some of them. The repertoire consists of 75,000 to 95,000 clones, with about 85% occurring once and the leading ten covering about 4.6%. The CDR3 extends over 15 amino acids. Trimming pared 0 bases from V and 1 base from J, leaving 9 bases between. From germline, CDR1 is SGDLS and CDR2 YYNGEE. This TCR was sampled from an adult who received the AZD1222 COVID-19 vaccine. The material sequenced was peripheral blood, taken 28 days after the second AZD1222 dose. V gene TRBV9 combines with J gene TRBJ2-3, with D possibly TRBD2 on 5 matching bases. The CDR3 is CASSVAGLGTDTQYF. For the CDR3, the DNA is TGTGCCAGCAGCGTAGCGGGGTTGGGCACAGATACGCAGTATTTT. The full variable domain, in which reference TRBV9 and TRBJ2-3 provide the parts outside the CDR3, is DSGVTQTPKHLITATGQRVTLRCSPRSGDLSVYWYQQSLDQGLQFLIQYYNGEERAKGNILERFSAQQFPDLHSELNLSSLELGDSALYFCASSVAGLGTDTQYFGPGTRLTVL.